A single TCR beta chain is shown here with its context. These data come from a study of blood T cell repertoires in COVID-19. Study-wide context: The origin of the acute and convalescent COVID-19 samples was the United States, Italy and Spain. The analysed material was cDNA or gDNA that came from T cells, B-cell-depleted T cells, or PBMCs.

Original data processing: Using reference gene primer amplification, nucleated cell counts were estimated. The assay was immunoSEQ multiplex PCR, and TCRdb's table has in-frame clones only and misses some. That table furnishes V, J and clone size, whereas the DNA furnished D and trimming. The sample has about 190,000 clones, roughly nine tenths seen once. The length of the CDR3 is 16 residues. Germline-derived CDR1 and CDR2 are LNHDA and SQIVND (reference sequence). V was cut by 2 bases and J by 0 bases, with 11 bases left in between. Material for sequencing was peripheral blood. The TCR was taken from a man between 60 and 75 years old with active or convalescent COVID-19. The chain recombines TRBV19 with TRBJ1-5; D is unresolved. The CDR3, as DNA: TGTGCCAGTAGTATATTCCAGGTTAATAGCAATCAGCCCCAGCATTTT. Encoded protein: CASSIFQVNSNQPQHF. Full variable domain (missing parts from reference TRBV19 and TRBJ1-5): DGGITQSPKYLFRKEGQNVTLSCEQNLNHDAMYWYRQDPGQGLRLIYYSQIVNDFQKGDIAEGYSVSREKKESFPLTVTSAQKNPTAFYLCASSIFQVNSNQPQHFGDGTRLSIL.